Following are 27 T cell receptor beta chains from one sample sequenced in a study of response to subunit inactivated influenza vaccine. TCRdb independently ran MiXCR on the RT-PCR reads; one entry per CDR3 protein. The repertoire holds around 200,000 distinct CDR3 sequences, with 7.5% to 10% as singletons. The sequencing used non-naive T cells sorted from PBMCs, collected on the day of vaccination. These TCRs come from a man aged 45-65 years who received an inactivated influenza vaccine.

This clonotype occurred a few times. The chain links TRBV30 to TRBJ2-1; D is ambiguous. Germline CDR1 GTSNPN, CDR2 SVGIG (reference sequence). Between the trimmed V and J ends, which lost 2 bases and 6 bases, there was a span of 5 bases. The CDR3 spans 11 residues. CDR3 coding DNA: TGTGCCTGGAGTAGGGTCAATGAGCAGTTCTTC. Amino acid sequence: CAWSRVNEQFF.

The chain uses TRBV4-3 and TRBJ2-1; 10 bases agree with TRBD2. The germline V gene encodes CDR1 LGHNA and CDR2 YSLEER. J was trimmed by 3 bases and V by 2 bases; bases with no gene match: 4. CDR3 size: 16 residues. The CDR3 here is CASSQRTSGHYNEQFF. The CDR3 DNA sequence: TGCGCCAGCAGCCAACGGACTAGCGGACACTACAATGAGCAGTTCTTC.

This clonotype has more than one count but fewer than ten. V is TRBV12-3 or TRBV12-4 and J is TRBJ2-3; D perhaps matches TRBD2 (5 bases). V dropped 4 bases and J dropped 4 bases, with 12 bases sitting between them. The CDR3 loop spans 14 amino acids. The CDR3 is CASSSPPGADTQYF. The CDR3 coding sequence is TGTGCCAGCAGTTCACCCCCCGGGGCAGATACGCAGTATTTT.

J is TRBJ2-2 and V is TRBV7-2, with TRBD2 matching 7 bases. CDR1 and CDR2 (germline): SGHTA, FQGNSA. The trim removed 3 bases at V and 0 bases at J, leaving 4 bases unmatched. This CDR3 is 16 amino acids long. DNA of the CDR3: TGTGCCAGCAGCTTGACTAGCTTGGCGAACACCGGGGAGCTGTTTTTT. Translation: CASSLTSLANTGELFF.

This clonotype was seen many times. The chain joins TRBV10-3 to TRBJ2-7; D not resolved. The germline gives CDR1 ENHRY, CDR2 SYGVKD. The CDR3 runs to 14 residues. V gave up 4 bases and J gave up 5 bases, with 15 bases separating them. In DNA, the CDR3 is TGTGCCATCAGTGTGGGTGCCAGAGGTAACGAGCAGTACTTC. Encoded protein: CAISVGARGNEQYF.

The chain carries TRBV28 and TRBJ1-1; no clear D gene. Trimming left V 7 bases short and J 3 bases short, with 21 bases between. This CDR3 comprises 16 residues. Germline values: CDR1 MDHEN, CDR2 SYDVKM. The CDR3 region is CASNKSWVSRYTEAFF. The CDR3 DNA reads TGTGCCAGCAACAAATCTTGGGTCAGTCGATACACTGAAGCTTTCTTT. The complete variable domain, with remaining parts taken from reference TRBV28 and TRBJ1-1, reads DVKVTQSSRYLVKRTGEKVFLECVQDMDHENMFWYRQDPGLGLRLIYFSYDVKMKEKGDIPEGYSVSREKKERFSLILESASTNQTSMYLCASNKSWVSRYTEAFFGQGTRLTVV.

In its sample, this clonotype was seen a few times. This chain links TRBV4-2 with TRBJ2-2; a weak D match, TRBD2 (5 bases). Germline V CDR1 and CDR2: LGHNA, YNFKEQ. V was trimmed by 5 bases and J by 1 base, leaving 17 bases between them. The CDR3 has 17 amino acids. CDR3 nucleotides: TGTGCCAGCAGCTTCCAGACGGGGATCAGGAACACCGGGGAGCTGTTTTTT. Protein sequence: CASSFQTGIRNTGELFF.

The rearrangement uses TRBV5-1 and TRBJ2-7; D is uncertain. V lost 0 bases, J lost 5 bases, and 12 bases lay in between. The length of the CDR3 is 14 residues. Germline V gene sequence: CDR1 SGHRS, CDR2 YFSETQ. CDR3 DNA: TGCGCCAGCAGCTTGGTTTCGCGGAATGACGAGCAGTACTTC. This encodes CASSLVSRNDEQYF.

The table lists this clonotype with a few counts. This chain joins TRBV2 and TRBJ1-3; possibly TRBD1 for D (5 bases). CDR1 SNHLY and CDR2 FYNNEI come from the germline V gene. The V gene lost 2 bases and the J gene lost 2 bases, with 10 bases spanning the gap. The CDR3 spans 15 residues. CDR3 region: CASSELPGAGNTIYF. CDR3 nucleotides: TGTGCCAGCAGTGAACTACCGGGGGCTGGAAACACCATATATTTT.

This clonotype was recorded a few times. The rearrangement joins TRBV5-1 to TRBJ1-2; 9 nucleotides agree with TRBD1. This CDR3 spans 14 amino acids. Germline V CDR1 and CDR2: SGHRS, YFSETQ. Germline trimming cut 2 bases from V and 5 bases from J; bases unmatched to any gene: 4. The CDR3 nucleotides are TGCGCCAGCAGCTTTGGGGACAGGGCATATGGCTACACCTTC. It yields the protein CASSFGDRAYGYTF.

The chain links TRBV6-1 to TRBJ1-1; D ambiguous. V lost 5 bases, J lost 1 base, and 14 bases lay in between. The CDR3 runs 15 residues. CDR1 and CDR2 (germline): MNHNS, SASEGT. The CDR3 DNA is TGTGCCAGCAGTCCCTTTAGATCGGGGAACACTGAAGCTTTCTTT. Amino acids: CASSPFRSGNTEAFF.

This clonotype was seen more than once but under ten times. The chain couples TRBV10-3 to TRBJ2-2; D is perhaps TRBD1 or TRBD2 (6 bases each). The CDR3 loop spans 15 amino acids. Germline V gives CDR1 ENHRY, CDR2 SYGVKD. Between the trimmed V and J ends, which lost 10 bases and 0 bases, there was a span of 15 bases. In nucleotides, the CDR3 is TGTGCCAGTTCGGTCGGGGGCGCGAACACCGGGGAGCTGTTTTTT. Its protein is CASSVGGANTGELFF.

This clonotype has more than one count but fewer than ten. The CDR3 bases are TGTGCCAGCAGTCCCCCGACCCTCTCTGGGGCCAACGTCCTGACTTTC. Its translation is CASSPPTLSGANVLTF. The chain combines TRBV27 with TRBJ2-6; D gene uncertain. Per the germline V gene, CDR1 is MNHEY and CDR2 is SMNVEV (reference sequence). V lost 5 bases and J lost 0, with 11 bases in between. CDR3 length: 16 amino acids.

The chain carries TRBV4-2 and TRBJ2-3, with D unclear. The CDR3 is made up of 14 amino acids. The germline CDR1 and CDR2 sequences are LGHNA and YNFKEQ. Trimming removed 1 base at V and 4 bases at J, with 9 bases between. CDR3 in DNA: TGTGCCAGCAGCCAAGCAAGGACCCCAGATACGCAGTATTTT. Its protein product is CASSQARTPDTQYF.

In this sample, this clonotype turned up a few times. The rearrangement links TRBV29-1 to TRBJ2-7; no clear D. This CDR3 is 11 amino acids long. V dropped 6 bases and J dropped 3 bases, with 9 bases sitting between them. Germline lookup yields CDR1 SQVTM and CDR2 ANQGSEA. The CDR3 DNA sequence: TGCAGCGTCCGAACAGACTACGAGCAGTACTTC. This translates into CSVRTDYEQYF.

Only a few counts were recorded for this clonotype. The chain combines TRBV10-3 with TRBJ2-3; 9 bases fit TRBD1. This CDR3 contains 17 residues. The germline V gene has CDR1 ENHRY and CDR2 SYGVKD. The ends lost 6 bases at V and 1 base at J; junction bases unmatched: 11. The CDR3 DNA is TGTGCCATCAGGGGTGGACAGGGGACTCCCGGCACAGATACGCAGTATTTT. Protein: CAIRGGQGTPGTDTQYF.

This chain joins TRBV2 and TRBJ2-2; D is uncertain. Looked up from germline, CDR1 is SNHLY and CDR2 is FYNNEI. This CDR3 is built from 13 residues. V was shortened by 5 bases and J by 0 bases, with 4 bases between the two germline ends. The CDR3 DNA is TGTGCCAGCAGTCAATCGAACACCGGGGAGCTGTTTTTT. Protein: CASSQSNTGELFF.

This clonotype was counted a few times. The CDR3 region is CASSFQGRREQYF. DNA of the CDR3: TGTGCCAGCAGCTTCCAGGGGCGCAGGGAGCAGTACTTC. The rearrangement joins TRBV7-2 to TRBJ2-7; a possible D gene is TRBD1 (6 bases). V lost 3 bases and J 7 bases, leaving 13 bases between the germline ends. The CDR3 is made up of 13 amino acids. Germline assignment: CDR1 SGHTA and CDR2 FQGNSA. Full variable domain (rest looked up from reference TRBV7-2 and TRBJ2-7): GAGVSQSPSNKVTEKGKDVELRCDPISGHTALYWYRQSLGQGLEFLIYFQGNSAPDKSGLPSDRFSAERTGGSVSTLTIQRTQQEDSAVYLCASSFQGRREQYFGPGTRLTVT.

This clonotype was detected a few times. In DNA, the CDR3 is TGTGCCAGCAGTTCCTTGTCGGATACGCAGTATTTT. Encoded protein: CASSSLSDTQYF. The chain uses TRBV7-9 and TRBJ2-3; D is undetermined. Germline V gene data show CDR1 as SEHNR and CDR2 as FQNEAQ (reference sequence). V was trimmed by 6 bases and J by 6 bases, leaving 10 bases between them. CDR3 length: 12 residues.

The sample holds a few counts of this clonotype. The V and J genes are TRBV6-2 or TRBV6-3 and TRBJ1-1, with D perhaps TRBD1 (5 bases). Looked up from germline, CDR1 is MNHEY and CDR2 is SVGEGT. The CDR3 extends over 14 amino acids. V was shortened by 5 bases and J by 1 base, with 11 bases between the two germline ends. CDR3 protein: CASSTGPPNTEAFF. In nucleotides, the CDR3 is TGTGCCAGCAGTACGGGACCTCCGAACACTGAAGCTTTCTTT.

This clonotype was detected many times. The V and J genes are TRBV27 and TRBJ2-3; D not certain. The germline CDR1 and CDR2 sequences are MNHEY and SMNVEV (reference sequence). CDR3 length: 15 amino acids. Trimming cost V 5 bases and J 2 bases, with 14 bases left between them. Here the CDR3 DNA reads TGTGCCAGCAGTCCTGGCCTGGCAGACACAGATACGCAGTATTTT. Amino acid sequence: CASSPGLADTDTQYF.

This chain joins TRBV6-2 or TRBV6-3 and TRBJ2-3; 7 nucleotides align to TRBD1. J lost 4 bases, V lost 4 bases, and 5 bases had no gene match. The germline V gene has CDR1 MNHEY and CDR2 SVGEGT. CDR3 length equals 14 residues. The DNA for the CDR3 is TGTGCCAGCAGTTCCCCAACAGGGGCAGATACGCAGTATTTT. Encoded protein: CASSSPTGADTQYF.

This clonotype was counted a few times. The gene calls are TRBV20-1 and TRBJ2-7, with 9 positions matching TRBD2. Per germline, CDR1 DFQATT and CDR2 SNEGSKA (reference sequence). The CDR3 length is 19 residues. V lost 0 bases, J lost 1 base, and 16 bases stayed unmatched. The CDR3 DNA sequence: TGCAGTGCTAGAGATACCCTAATATATAGCGGGAGACGTTCCTACGAGCAGTACTTC. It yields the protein CSARDTLIYSGRRSYEQYF.

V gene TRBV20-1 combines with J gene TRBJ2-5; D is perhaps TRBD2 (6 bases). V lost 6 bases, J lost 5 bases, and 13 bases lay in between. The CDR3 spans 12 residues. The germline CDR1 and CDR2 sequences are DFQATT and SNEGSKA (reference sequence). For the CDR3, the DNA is TGCAGTGCAACGGGACTTTTGGAGACCCAGTACTTC. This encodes CSATGLLETQYF.

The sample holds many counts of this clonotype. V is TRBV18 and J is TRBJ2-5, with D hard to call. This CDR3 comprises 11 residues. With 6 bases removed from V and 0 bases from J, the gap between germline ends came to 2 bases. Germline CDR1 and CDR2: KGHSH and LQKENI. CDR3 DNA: TGTGCCAGCTCCCACCAAGAGACCCAGTACTTC. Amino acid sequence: CASSHQETQYF.

For the CDR3, the DNA is TGTGCCAGCAGCTTAGCAGGGGAAGGCTACACCTTC. Protein: CASSLAGEGYTF. V is TRBV7-2 and J is TRBJ1-2, with D tentatively TRBD1 (5 bases). Germline CDR1 is SGHTA and CDR2 is FQGNSA. This CDR3 contains 12 residues. The V end lost 0 bases, the J end lost 8 bases, and 7 bases lay between the germline ends.

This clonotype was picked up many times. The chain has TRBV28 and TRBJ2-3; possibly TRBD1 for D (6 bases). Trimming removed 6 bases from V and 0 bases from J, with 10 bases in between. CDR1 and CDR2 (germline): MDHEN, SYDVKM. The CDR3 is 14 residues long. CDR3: CASSPQGSTDTQYF. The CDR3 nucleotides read TGTGCCAGCAGCCCACAGGGTAGCACAGATACGCAGTATTTT.